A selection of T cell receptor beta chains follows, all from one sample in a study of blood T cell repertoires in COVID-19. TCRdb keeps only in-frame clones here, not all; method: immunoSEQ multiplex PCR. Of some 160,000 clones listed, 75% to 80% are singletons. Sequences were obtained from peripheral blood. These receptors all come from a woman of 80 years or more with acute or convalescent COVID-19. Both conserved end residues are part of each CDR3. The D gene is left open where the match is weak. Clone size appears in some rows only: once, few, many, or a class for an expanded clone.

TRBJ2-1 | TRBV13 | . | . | CASSLGRGRNEQFF | TGTGCCAGCAGCTTAGGGCGGGGGCGGAATGAGCAGTTCTTC
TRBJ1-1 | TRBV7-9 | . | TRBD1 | CASSRQGALGTEAFF | TGTGCCAGCAGCAGACAGGGGGCTTTAGGCACTGAAGCTTTCTTT
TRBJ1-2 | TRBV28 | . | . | CASSSPGNGENYGYTF | TGTGCCAGCAGTTCGCCCGGGAACGGGGAAAACTATGGCTACACCTTC
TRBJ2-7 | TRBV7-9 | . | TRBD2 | CASSPGGLNYEQYF | TGTGCCAGCAGCCCGGGGGGACTAAACTACGAGCAGTACTTC
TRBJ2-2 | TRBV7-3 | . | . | CASSQTSTGELFF | TGTGCCAGCAGCCAGACTAGTACCGGGGAGCTGTTTTTT
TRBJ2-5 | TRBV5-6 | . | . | CASSLPVNQETQYF | TGTGCCAGCAGCTTGCCAGTGAACCAAGAGACCCAGTACTTC
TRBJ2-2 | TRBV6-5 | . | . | CASSYVGQNTGELFF | TGTGCCAGCAGTTACGTGGGCCAGAACACCGGGGAGCTGTTTTTT
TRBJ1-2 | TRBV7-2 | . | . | CASSPLRGAGGYTF | TGTGCCAGCAGCCCCCTTCGGGGGGCGGGTGGCTACACCTTC
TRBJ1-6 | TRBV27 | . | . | CASSLSVGGMVALHF | TGTGCCAGCAGTTTATCGGTGGGGGGGATGGTGGCCCTCCACTTT
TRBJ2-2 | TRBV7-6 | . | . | CASSLGGRTGELFF | TGTGCCAGCAGCTTAGGGGGGAGGACCGGGGAGCTGTTTTTT
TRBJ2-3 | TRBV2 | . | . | CASSEGPRGRGISDTQYF | TGTGCCAGCAGTGAGGGGCCGCGCGGCAGGGGTATTTCAGATACGCAGTATTTT
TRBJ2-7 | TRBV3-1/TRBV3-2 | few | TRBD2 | CASSQDASGKEYF | TGTGCCAGCAGCCAAGATGCTAGCGGGAAGGAGTACTTC
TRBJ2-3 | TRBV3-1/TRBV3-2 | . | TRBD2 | CASSPRTSGRSSTDTQYF | TGTGCCAGCAGCCCGCGGACTAGCGGGCGATCAAGCACAGATACGCAGTATTTT
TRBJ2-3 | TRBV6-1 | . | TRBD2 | CASSERSTSGKSTDTQYF | TGTGCCAGCAGTGAAAGGAGCACTAGCGGAAAAAGCACAGATACGCAGTATTTT
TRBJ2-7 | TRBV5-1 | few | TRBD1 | CASSQGGQGDEQYF | TGCGCCAGCAGCCAAGGAGGACAGGGCGACGAGCAGTACTTC
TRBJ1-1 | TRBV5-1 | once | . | CASSLGVGNTEAFF | TGCGCCAGCAGCTTGGGAGTGGGCAACACTGAAGCTTTCTTT
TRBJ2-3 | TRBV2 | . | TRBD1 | CASSEGQGFFTDTQYF | TGTGCCAGCAGTGAGGGACAGGGCTTCTTCACAGATACGCAGTATTTT
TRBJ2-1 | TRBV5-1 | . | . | CASSSEWGTSSYNEQFF | TGCGCCAGCAGCTCCGAATGGGGGACTTCCTCCTACAATGAGCAGTTCTTC
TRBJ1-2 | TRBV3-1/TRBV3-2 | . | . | CASSPWGRTYGYTF | TGTGCCAGCAGCCCTTGGGGGCGGACCTATGGCTACACCTTC
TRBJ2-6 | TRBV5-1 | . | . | CASSLLSSGANVLTF | TGCGCCAGCAGCTTGCTGAGCTCTGGGGCCAACGTCCTGACTTTC
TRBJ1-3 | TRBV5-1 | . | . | CASSLVGGLSGNTIYF | TGCGCCAGCAGCTTGGTGGGGGGGCTGTCTGGAAACACCATATATTTT
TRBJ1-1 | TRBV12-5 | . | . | CASGLVRGGNTEAFF | TGTGCTAGTGGTTTGGTACGAGGGGGAAACACTGAAGCTTTCTTT
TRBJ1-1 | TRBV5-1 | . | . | CASGTGTRNTEAFF | TGCGCCAGCGGAACCGGGACAAGAAACACTGAAGCTTTCTTT
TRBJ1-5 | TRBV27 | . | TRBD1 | CASSVGTGGTQPQHF | TGTGCCAGCAGTGTCGGGACAGGGGGCACTCAGCCCCAGCATTTT
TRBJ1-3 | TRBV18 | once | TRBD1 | CASSLGQGTGNTIYF | TGTGCCAGCTCACTCGGACAGGGTACTGGAAACACCATATATTTT
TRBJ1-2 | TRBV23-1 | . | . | CASSPPNPGYGYTF | TGCGCCAGCAGTCCCCCCAATCCCGGCTATGGCTACACCTTC
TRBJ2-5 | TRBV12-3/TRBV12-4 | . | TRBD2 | CASTRGTTQYF | TGTGCCAGCACGCGGGGGACGACCCAGTACTTC
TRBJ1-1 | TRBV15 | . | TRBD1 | CATSKQGLRDSYLNTEAFF | TGTGCCACCAGCAAGCAAGGACTCCGGGACAGCTACCTGAACACTGAAGCTTTCTTT